Listed below are T cell receptor beta chains from one sample, sequenced in a study of post-analysis software for immune sequencing data. MiXCR was run by TCRdb on the PCR reads, yielding one entry per CDR3 protein. The table lists 600,000 to 750,000 distinct CDR3 sequences, 55% to 60% of them singletons. The sequencing input was blood. The origin of the receptors is a girl under 10 years old with multiple sclerosis. Both conserved end residues are part of each CDR3. D genes are given only for firm matches. The size field is filled for only some rows; it gives once, few, many or a size class.

clone size,J gene,D gene,V gene,CDR3 DNA,CDR3 protein
few,TRBJ2-5,TRBD2,TRBV20-1,TGCAGTGCTAGAGACGCGGGAGTCCAAGAGACCCAGTACTTC,CSARDAGVQETQYF
many,TRBJ2-7,TRBD1,TRBV20-1,TGCAGTGCTAGAGGACCGACAGGGGAGCAGTACTTC,CSARGPTGEQYF
few,TRBJ1-2,.,TRBV6-1,TGTGCCAGCAGCCAATTAAGGACAGCTTCTTATGGCTACACCTTC,CASSQLRTASYGYTF
few,TRBJ2-7,.,TRBV5-1,TGCGCCAGCAGCTTGGGACAGGAGTCCTACGAGCAGTACTTC,CASSLGQESYEQYF
.,TRBJ2-3,.,TRBV20-1,TGCAGTGCTAGTGGAGTTCGCGGGGCCAGCACAGATACGCAGTATTTT,CSASGVRGASTDTQYF
.,TRBJ1-1,.,TRBV4-1,TGCGCCAGCAGCCCCCCCGTTCGGAACACTGAAGCTTTCTTT,CASSPPVRNTEAFF
.,TRBJ1-6,.,TRBV3-1,TGTGCCAGCAGCCAAGCAACCAACTCCTATAATTCACCCCTCCACTTT,CASSQATNSYNSPLHF
.,TRBJ2-5,TRBD1,TRBV12-3/TRBV12-4,TGTGCCAGCACCCGTGGACAGGGGGAGCAAGAGACCCAGTACTTC,CASTRGQGEQETQYF
.,TRBJ1-2,.,TRBV14,TGTGCCAGCAGCCAAGAGATGACATACCCCCTCTATGGCTACACCTTC,CASSQEMTYPLYGYTF
few,TRBJ2-3,.,TRBV4-1,TGCGCCAGCAGCCAAAATTCACCAGATACGCAGTATTTT,CASSQNSPDTQYF
.,TRBJ2-4,.,TRBV29-1,TGCAGCGTTGCCCGGGCAGGATCGGACATTCAGTACTTC,CSVARAGSDIQYF
few,TRBJ2-1,.,TRBV18,TGTGCCAGCTCACCGAGACTAGGGGATGAGCAGTTCTTC,CASSPRLGDEQFF
.,TRBJ2-1,.,TRBV7-2,TGTGCCAGCAGCTTATTGACACAGCGGAATGAGCAGTTCTTC,CASSLLTQRNEQFF
.,TRBJ2-1,.,TRBV5-5,TGTGCCAGCAGTTTCAAAGAGGGGCGATCCTACAATGAGCAGTTCTTC,CASSFKEGRSYNEQFF
.,TRBJ2-5,TRBD2,TRBV7-7,TGTGCTAGCAGCTTAGGGGTGAGCGGGAGACGAGAGACCCAGTACTTC,CASSLGVSGRRETQYF
.,TRBJ2-1,.,TRBV7-9,TGTGCCAGCAGCACCCGGGACACCCACAATGAGCAGTTCTTC,CASSTRDTHNEQFF
few,TRBJ2-5,.,TRBV20-1,TGCAGTGCTTCATCCCGGGGTAGAGAGACCCAGTACTTC,CSASSRGRETQYF